A few counts support the clone carrying this T cell receptor (beta chain). TCRdb ran MiXCR on the RT-PCR reads and lists one entry per CDR3 protein. The data contain about 200,000 distinct CDR3 sequences, 38% of them singletons. This CDR3 has 14 amino acids. Germline lookup yields CDR1 SGHRS and CDR2 YFSETQ. The ends lost 3 bases at V and 1 base at J; junction bases unmatched: 3. The source of the sample is a study of patients and donors after allogeneic stem cell transplantation. The sample comprised blood, either unsorted or a sorted T cell fraction (not recorded which). J is TRBJ2-5 and V is TRBV5-1; 7 nucleotides match TRBD1. This TCR derives from a human donor who was either an allogeneic HSCT recipient or a stem cell or donor lymphocyte infusion donor (not recorded which). It is not recorded whose cells these are; they may come from a transplant donor. CDR3 bases: TGCGCCAGCAGCTCCGGACAGGCCCAAGAGACCCAGTACTTC. Translating it yields CASSSGQAQETQYF.